The rows below give T cell receptor beta chains drawn from one sample of a study of response to subunit inactivated influenza vaccine. From the RT-PCR reads, TCRdb called clonotypes with MiXCR, one entry per CDR3 protein. The table has more than 500,000 distinct CDR3 sequences, over 9% seen once; the top ten hold about 11%. The same sample was also used in a study of T cells expressing NK-cell markers.

Sample: PBMCs from blood, taken on the day of vaccination. These receptor sequences come from a man aged 45-60 years who received an inactivated influenza vaccine. The CDR3 runs from the conserved cysteine through the conserved F or W. A D gene is named only where the DNA matches it firmly. A clone size is listed for some rows: how often the clone was seen (once, few, many), or a class if it is expanded.

abundance	v_gene	d_gene	j_gene	CDR3nt	CDR3aa
.	TRBV7-9	.	TRBJ2-3	TGTGCCAGCAGCTTAGCGGGACTCAGACTCACAGATACGCAGTATTTT	CASSLAGLRLTDTQYF
.	TRBV10-3	.	TRBJ2-2	TGTGCCACCCTCTCCCGGGGGAGGACCACCGGGGAGCTGTTTTTT	CATLSRGRTTGELFF
many	TRBV11-2	TRBD1	TRBJ2-1	TGTGCCAGCAGCTTCCGCGGACAGGGGAGCTCCTACAATGAGCAGTTCTTC	CASSFRGQGSSYNEQFF
.	TRBV7-2	TRBD2	TRBJ2-2	TGTGCCAGTACTAGCGGGATGGTTACCGGGGAGCTGTTTTTT	CASTSGMVTGELFF
.	TRBV11-2	.	TRBJ2-1	TGTGCCAGCAGGCTCCCCGGCAATGAGCAGTTCTTC	CASRLPGNEQFF
few	TRBV15	.	TRBJ2-5	TGTGCCACCAGCCGCGGGCTGGACAGCCTGCAAGAGACCCAGTACTTC	CATSRGLDSLQETQYF
few	TRBV2	TRBD1	TRBJ2-2	TGTGCCAGCAAAAAGAGGACAGGGTCAACCGGGGAGCTGTTTTTT	CASKKRTGSTGELFF
.	TRBV3-1	.	TRBJ2-7	TGTGCCAGCAGCCAAGTCGTGGGGGTTGGGCAGTACTTC	CASSQVVGVGQYF
few	TRBV27	.	TRBJ1-1	TGTGCCAGCACCCCGCGGCGGGGAGAGGGAACTGAAGCTTTCTTT	CASTPRRGEGTEAFF
.	TRBV7-2	.	TRBJ1-3	TGTGCCAGCAGCTCAGGACAGTCGTCTGGAAACACCATATATTTT	CASSSGQSSGNTIYF
.	TRBV3-1	TRBD1	TRBJ2-1	TGTGCCAGCAGCCCCGTCAGGGGGAGCGGAGAGCAGTTCTTC	CASSPVRGSGEQFF
few	TRBV7-6	.	TRBJ2-7	TGTGCCAGCAGTTGTCGACAGGCCTTC	CASSCRQAF
many	TRBV20-1	TRBD1	TRBJ1-1	TGCAGTGCTAGAGACCGATTGACAGGGTTTGGCACTGAAGCTTTCTTT	CSARDRLTGFGTEAFF
few	TRBV29-1	TRBD2	TRBJ2-1	TGCAGCGTTGAAGGGCTGTCGCGGGGGTCTTTCGTGGAGCAGTTCTTC	CSVEGLSRGSFVEQFF
few	TRBV11-2	.	TRBJ2-2	TGTGCCAGCAGCCCTGGTGGGCAGAACACCGGGGAGCTGTTTTTT	CASSPGGQNTGELFF
.	TRBV9	TRBD2	TRBJ2-5	TGTGCCAGCAGCGTAGGAGGACTAGTTAAGTACCAAGAGACCCAGTACTTC	CASSVGGLVKYQETQYF
.	TRBV3-1	.	TRBJ2-7	TGTGCCAGCAGCCAAGATTGGGAAGTACCCACCTACGAGCAGTACTTC	CASSQDWEVPTYEQYF
few	TRBV29-1	.	TRBJ2-6	TGCAGCGTTGAGTGGTTCTCTGGGGCCAACGTCCTGACTTTC	CSVEWFSGANVLTF
many	TRBV7-9	.	TRBJ2-7	TGTGCCAGCAGCTTAGGGGCCTACGAGCAGTACTTC	CASSLGAYEQYF
.	TRBV12-3/TRBV12-4	TRBD1	TRBJ2-2	TGTGCCAGCAACGCGTACAGGGGTCCCGGGGAGCTGTTTTTT	CASNAYRGPGELFF
.	TRBV4-3	.	TRBJ2-1	TGCGCCAGCAGCCAACAGGGAACGGGGCAGTTCTTC	CASSQQGTGQFF
.	TRBV9	.	TRBJ2-7	TGTGCCAGCAGCGCAGGGACAGCTCGTAGCGGCGAGCAGTACTTC	CASSAGTARSGEQYF
.	TRBV6-5	.	TRBJ2-6	TGTGCCAGCAGTTACTATAGCTCTGGGGCCAACGTCCTGACTTTC	CASSYYSSGANVLTF
few	TRBV7-9	.	TRBJ2-3	TGTGCCAGCAGCGGGACCGACCCTAGCACAGATACGCAGTATTTT	CASSGTDPSTDTQYF
many	TRBV5-1	.	TRBJ2-3	TGCGCCAGCAGGCCTCCTAGGGGGGGCCCGACAGATACGCAGTATTTT	CASRPPRGGPTDTQYF
few	TRBV2	TRBD2	TRBJ2-7	TGTGCCAGCCAGCGGGGGGGCCTCTACGAGCAGTACTTC	CASQRGGLYEQYF
many	TRBV5-1	TRBD1	TRBJ2-1	TGCGCCAGTTCCCCCATCCGACAGGGGTATGATGAGCAGTTCTTC	CASSPIRQGYDEQFF
few	TRBV29-1	TRBD1	TRBJ2-5	TGCAGCGTTGCCTACAGGGGGTTCCAAGAGACCCAGTACTTC	CSVAYRGFQETQYF
many	TRBV5-6	.	TRBJ2-3	TGTGCCAGCAGTAGTAATGGGGGCAGGGATACGCAGTATTTT	CASSSNGGRDTQYF
few	TRBV14	.	TRBJ2-2	TGTGCCAGCAGCCAAGATTTCCCCGGGTGGTGGGGCACCGGGGAGCTGTTTTTT	CASSQDFPGWWGTGELFF
few	TRBV24-1	.	TRBJ2-1	TGTGCCACCAGTGGTGTCGGCTACAATGAGCAGTTCTTC	CATSGVGYNEQFF
.	TRBV7-2	.	TRBJ2-3	TGTGCCAGCAGCCCTAGAAAGGCAGATACGCAGTATTTT	CASSPRKADTQYF
.	TRBV19	TRBD2	TRBJ2-7	TGTGCCAGTAGTACTTCAGCGGGAGGCTGGGTCGAGCAGTACTTC	CASSTSAGGWVEQYF
few	TRBV6-1	.	TRBJ1-6	TGTGCCATCCGACCTGGAGGGAATTCACCCCTCCACTTT	CAIRPGGNSPLHF
.	TRBV2	.	TRBJ2-1	TGTGCCAGTTTAGCGGACTCCTACAATGAGCAGTTCTTC	CASLADSYNEQFF
many	TRBV12-3/TRBV12-4	.	TRBJ2-3	TGTGCCAGCAGTTTTGCTAACACAGATACGCAGTATTTT	CASSFANTDTQYF
.	TRBV4-2	.	TRBJ2-7	TGTGCCAGCAGCCAAACTTTATGGGGATCGAACGAGCAGTACTTC	CASSQTLWGSNEQYF
.	TRBV30	.	TRBJ2-5	TGTGCCTGGAGTGTGGTAGCGTTCCAAGAGACCCAGTACTTC	CAWSVVAFQETQYF
few	TRBV15	TRBD2	TRBJ2-2	TGTGCCACCAGCAGAGCTGGACTAGCGGGAGGAACCGGGGAGCTGTTTTTT	CATSRAGLAGGTGELFF
few	TRBV11-2	.	TRBJ2-7	TGTGCCAGCAGCTTAATGGGTTTGCCATCCTACGAGCAGTACTTC	CASSLMGLPSYEQYF
few	TRBV10-2	.	TRBJ2-5	TGCGCCAGCAGTGAGGTGGAGGGGGCCCGGCAGACCCAGTACTTC	CASSEVEGARQTQYF
.	TRBV29-1	.	TRBJ1-3	TGCAGCGTTAAGAGTGGGTCTCGCTCTGGAAACACCATATATTTT	CSVKSGSRSGNTIYF
many	TRBV29-1	.	TRBJ2-1	TGCAGCGTTGAAGGCTTGCGCCAGAGCTCCTACAATGAGCAGTTCTTC	CSVEGLRQSSYNEQFF
many	TRBV6-2/TRBV6-3	.	TRBJ2-1	TGTGCCAGCAGCCAACTAGGGAGCTCCTACAATGAGCAGTTCTTC	CASSQLGSSYNEQFF
many	TRBV30	.	TRBJ1-3	TGTGCCTGGAGTGCCAACCGGGACATCTTAGGAAACACCATATATTTT	CAWSANRDILGNTIYF
.	TRBV28	TRBD2	TRBJ2-1	TGTGCCAGCAGCCCACCGGGGACTAGCGGGAGTCCGACCCGCTCCTACAATGAGCAGTTCTTC	CASSPPGTSGSPTRSYNEQFF
once	TRBV5-1	.	TRBJ2-6	TGCGCCAGCAGCTACAGTCTTTCGGGCTCTGGGGCCAACGTCCTGACTTTC	CASSYSLSGSGANVLTF